This is a list of T cell receptor beta chains from one sample in a study of T cell responses to AZD1222 COVID-19 vaccine. Method: immunoSEQ multiplex PCR; TCRdb's copy keeps in-frame clones and lacks some. This sample has 160,000 or so clones, with more than 70% found just once. The specimen was peripheral blood, collected on day 0 of AZD1222 vaccination. The receptors stem from an adult in good health. Both conserved end residues are part of each CDR3. D genes are given only for firm matches. Expanded clones get a size class; other rows say once, few or many, or leave the size out.

j_gene,abundance,v_gene,d_gene,CDR3nt,CDR3aa
TRBJ2-5,.,TRBV10-1,TRBD2,TGCGCCAGCAGTCCCGGGACTAGCGGGGGGGGTGAGACCCAGTACTTC,CASSPGTSGGGETQYF
TRBJ2-6,.,TRBV30,.,TGTGCCTGGAGTGTACTTGGCTCTGGGGCCAACGTCCTGACTTTC,CAWSVLGSGANVLTF
TRBJ1-2,.,TRBV5-1,TRBD1,TGCGCCAGCAGCCCAGGAGAGGGGGCGAACTATGGCTACACCTTC,CASSPGEGANYGYTF
TRBJ1-2,.,TRBV4-1,.,TGCGCCAGCAGCCTTCGGGACGGTGAACTCTATGGCTACACCTTC,CASSLRDGELYGYTF
TRBJ2-5,.,TRBV27,TRBD1,TGTGCCAGCAGTTTCATCAGGGGGCGAGGGGAGACCCAGTACTTC,CASSFIRGRGETQYF
TRBJ1-1,.,TRBV4-3,.,TGCGCCAGCAGCCAAGCTGATCTGGGCACTGAAGCTTTCTTT,CASSQADLGTEAFF
TRBJ1-5,.,TRBV28,.,TGTGCCAGCAGCACAACAGTTTTCCAGCCCCAGCATTTT,CASSTTVFQPQHF
TRBJ1-5,.,TRBV19,.,TGTGCCAGTAACCAGGATGGAATTAGCAATCAGCCCCAGCATTTT,CASNQDGISNQPQHF
TRBJ2-7,.,TRBV6-1,.,TGTGCCAGCAGTGATAGGGGACGAACAGGGTCCGAGCAGTACTTC,CASSDRGRTGSEQYF
TRBJ1-6,once,TRBV6-5,.,TGTGCCACTCAGGGCCCGAGCGGTTCACCCCTCCACTTT,CATQGPSGSPLHF
TRBJ1-2,.,TRBV7-8,TRBD1,TGTGCCAGCAGCCGAGCGGGACAGGGGGGGTATGGCTACACCTTC,CASSRAGQGGYGYTF
TRBJ1-2,.,TRBV28,TRBD1,TGTGCCAGCAGTTTGGGGGACAGGAAAATAGACTACACCTTC,CASSLGDRKIDYTF
TRBJ2-1,.,TRBV7-3,TRBD2,TGTGCCAGCAGCCCGGGACTAGCGGGAGCCTACAATGAGCAGTTCTTC,CASSPGLAGAYNEQFF
TRBJ1-1,.,TRBV15,.,TGTGCCACCAGCAGAACCAAGAACACTGAAGCTTTCTTT,CATSRTKNTEAFF
TRBJ1-4,.,TRBV7-9,.,TGTGCCAGCAGCTTAACCCCTGGCAGCGACGGGCCTGAAAAACTGTTTTTT,CASSLTPGSDGPEKLFF
TRBJ1-1,.,TRBV12-2,.,TGTGCAAGTCGCACCCACGGGGGGGACGGTATGAACACTGAAGCTTTCTTT,CASRTHGGDGMNTEAFF
TRBJ1-3,.,TRBV28,.,TGTGCCAGCAGTCAGGGACGTTGGTGGGACACCATATATTTT,CASSQGRWWDTIYF
TRBJ1-1,.,TRBV19,.,TGTGCCAGTAGAATTGGTGGGACGGCGAACACTGAAGCTTTCTTT,CASRIGGTANTEAFF
TRBJ1-2,.,TRBV7-6,.,TGTGCCAGCAGCGGCGACAGAAACTATGGCTACACCTTC,CASSGDRNYGYTF
TRBJ2-5,.,TRBV7-9,TRBD1,TGTGCCAGCAGCCCCATTTCGGACAGGGAACGAGAGACCCAGTACTTC,CASSPISDRERETQYF
TRBJ2-3,.,TRBV19,TRBD2,TGTGCCAGTAGTATGGCGGGGGGAGGCACAGATACGCAGTATTTT,CASSMAGGGTDTQYF
TRBJ1-1,.,TRBV20-1,.,TGCAGTGTCACAAACACTGAAGCTTTCTTT,CSVTNTEAFF
TRBJ1-1,.,TRBV12-3/TRBV12-4,.,TGTGCCAGCAGTTTTAGGGAGGCCACTGAAGCTTTCTTT,CASSFREATEAFF
TRBJ1-4,.,TRBV5-1,.,TGCGCCAGCAGCTTACAGGGTGAAAAACTGTTTTTT,CASSLQGEKLFF
TRBJ1-1,.,TRBV6-4,.,TGTGCCAGCAAGCGTACTGAAGCTTTCTTT,CASKRTEAFF
TRBJ2-7,once,TRBV5-4,TRBD1,TGTGCCAGCAGCCCCCGGGACAGGGTCGAGCAGTACTTC,CASSPRDRVEQYF
TRBJ1-2,.,TRBV6-2/TRBV6-3,.,TGTGCCAGCAGCTATGGACAGCATGGCTACACCTTC,CASSYGQHGYTF
TRBJ1-4,.,TRBV18,.,TGTGCCAGCTCACCCCGAGACAGGCAAGGAGAAAAACTGTTTTTT,CASSPRDRQGEKLFF
TRBJ1-5,.,TRBV2,TRBD1,TGTGCCAGCAGGACGACAGGGGAAAGTCAGCCCCAGCATTTT,CASRTTGESQPQHF
TRBJ1-4,.,TRBV6-2/TRBV6-3,TRBD1,TGTGCCAGCAGTTCCCCCGGGACAGGGGGGGAAAAACTGTTTTTT,CASSSPGTGGEKLFF
TRBJ2-1,.,TRBV19,TRBD2,TGTGCCAGTAGTGCGGGACTAGCGGGATTAAACAATGAGCAGTTCTTC,CASSAGLAGLNNEQFF
TRBJ2-2,.,TRBV7-3,.,TGTGCCAGCAGCCCGAGATCCGGGGGTCACGGGGAGCTGTTTTTT,CASSPRSGGHGELFF
TRBJ2-5,.,TRBV11-2,.,TGTGCCAGCAGCTTAGATCAGGGTCGGGAGACCCAGTACTTC,CASSLDQGRETQYF
TRBJ1-3,.,TRBV7-6,.,TGTGCCAGCAGCTTAAGTCCGGGTCCGGGAAACACCATATATTTT,CASSLSPGPGNTIYF
TRBJ2-7,.,TRBV10-3,.,TGTGCCATCAGTCGGGGGGCAGGTACCTCCTACGAGCAGTACTTC,CAISRGAGTSYEQYF
TRBJ2-1,.,TRBV19,.,TGTGCCAGTAGTGCGGAGGGCGGGTGGAATGAGCAGTTCTTC,CASSAEGGWNEQFF
TRBJ1-2,.,TRBV7-8,.,TGTGCCAGCGGGCTGGACGGGAGAGATGGCTACACCTTC,CASGLDGRDGYTF
TRBJ1-4,.,TRBV25-1,.,TGTGCCAGCAGTGAACACGGGGTCGGGACTAATGAAAAACTGTTTTTT,CASSEHGVGTNEKLFF
TRBJ1-4,.,TRBV24-1,.,TGTGCCACAAAAGGGTCAGACCGAAATGAAAAACTGTTTTTT,CATKGSDRNEKLFF
TRBJ1-2,once,TRBV18,TRBD1,TGTGCCAGCTCAAGCGGGACAGACTATGGCTACACCTTC,CASSSGTDYGYTF
TRBJ2-1,.,TRBV10-3,TRBD2,TGTGCCATCAAATCTAGCGGAGGCTACTACAATGAGCAGTTCTTC,CAIKSSGGYYNEQFF
TRBJ2-1,.,TRBV11-3,TRBD2,TGTGCCAGCAGCCCCGAAGGGACTAGCGGGGGCGATGAGCAGTTCTTC,CASSPEGTSGGDEQFF
TRBJ2-2,.,TRBV7-9,TRBD2,TGTGCCAGCACCACCGGAGCGGGGGCTACGAGGGGCGGGGAGCTGTTTTTT,CASTTGAGATRGGELFF
TRBJ1-6,.,TRBV21-1,.,TGTGCCAGCAGCAGGCCGGGACAGTTTAATTCACCCCTCCACTTT,CASSRPGQFNSPLHF
TRBJ1-2,.,TRBV6-2/TRBV6-3,.,TGTGCCAGCAGTTATGGACAAGCAGGAAGGGCGCCCAGCTTC,CASSYGQAGRAPSF
TRBJ2-5,.,TRBV9,.,TGTGCCAGCAGCCTCGGGGGAGCCTACCAAGAGACCCAGTACTTC,CASSLGGAYQETQYF
TRBJ1-1,.,TRBV5-6,.,TGTGCCAGCAGCCGTGAAACGGGACTCGGGGGCACTGAAGCTTTCTTT,CASSRETGLGGTEAFF
TRBJ2-7,once,TRBV7-3,.,TGTGCCAGCAGCACAGGGTATCGGGGGGCTCCCTCCTACGAGCAGTACTTC,CASSTGYRGAPSYEQYF
TRBJ2-1,.,TRBV5-6,TRBD2,TGTGCCAGCAGCTTGGAGGGACTAGCGGGAGGACCCTACAATGAGCAGTTCTTC,CASSLEGLAGGPYNEQFF
TRBJ2-7,.,TRBV29-1,TRBD1,TGCAGCGTTGAAGATCCCGACAGGGAGTCCTACGAGCAGTACTTC,CSVEDPDRESYEQYF
TRBJ1-5,.,TRBV5-1,TRBD1,TGCGCCAGCAGCGCCGGACAGGGCCAGCCCCAGCATTTT,CASSAGQGQPQHF
TRBJ1-1,.,TRBV30,TRBD1,TGTGCCTGGAGTAGACTCGACAGGGACACTGAAGCTTTCTTT,CAWSRLDRDTEAFF
TRBJ1-4,once,TRBV7-9,TRBD1,TGTGCCAGCAGCAACGCCAGGGGGTTGGGTGATGAAAAACTGTTTTTT,CASSNARGLGDEKLFF
TRBJ1-1,.,TRBV11-1,.,TGTGCCAGCAGCTTAGCGCAATACAGTGAAGCTTTCTTT,CASSLAQYSEAFF